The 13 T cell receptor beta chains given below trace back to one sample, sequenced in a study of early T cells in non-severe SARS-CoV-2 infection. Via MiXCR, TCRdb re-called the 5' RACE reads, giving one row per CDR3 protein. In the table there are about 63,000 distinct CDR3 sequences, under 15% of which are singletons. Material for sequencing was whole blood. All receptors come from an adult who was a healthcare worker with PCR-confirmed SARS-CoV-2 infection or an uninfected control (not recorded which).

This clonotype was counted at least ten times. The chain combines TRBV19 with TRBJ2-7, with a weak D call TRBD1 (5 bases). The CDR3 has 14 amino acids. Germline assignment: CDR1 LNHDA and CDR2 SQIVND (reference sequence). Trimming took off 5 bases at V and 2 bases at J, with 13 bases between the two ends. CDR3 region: CASSLLTGPYEQYF. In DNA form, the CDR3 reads TGTGCCAGTAGTCTACTTACAGGTCCCTACGAGCAGTACTTC.

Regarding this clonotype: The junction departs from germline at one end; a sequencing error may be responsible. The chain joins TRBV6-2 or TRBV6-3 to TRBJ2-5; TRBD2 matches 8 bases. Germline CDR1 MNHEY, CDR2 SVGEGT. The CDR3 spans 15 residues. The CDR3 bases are TGTGTCAGCATGACGTGGGCGGGGGGCCAAGAGACCCAGTACTTC. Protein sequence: CVSMTWAGGQETQYF.

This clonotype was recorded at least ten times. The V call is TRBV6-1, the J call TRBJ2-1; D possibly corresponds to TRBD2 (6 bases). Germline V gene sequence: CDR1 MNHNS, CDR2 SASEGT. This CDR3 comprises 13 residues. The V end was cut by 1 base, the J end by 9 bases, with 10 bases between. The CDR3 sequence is CASSEGEDGEQFF. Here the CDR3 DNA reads TGTGCCAGCAGTGAAGGGGAGGATGGTGAGCAGTTCTTC.

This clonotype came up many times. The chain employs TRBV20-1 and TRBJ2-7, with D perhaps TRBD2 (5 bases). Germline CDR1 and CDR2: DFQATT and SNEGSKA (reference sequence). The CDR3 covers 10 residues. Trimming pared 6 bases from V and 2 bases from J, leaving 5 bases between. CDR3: CSAGTYEQYF. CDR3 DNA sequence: TGCAGTGCCGGGACCTACGAGCAGTACTTC.

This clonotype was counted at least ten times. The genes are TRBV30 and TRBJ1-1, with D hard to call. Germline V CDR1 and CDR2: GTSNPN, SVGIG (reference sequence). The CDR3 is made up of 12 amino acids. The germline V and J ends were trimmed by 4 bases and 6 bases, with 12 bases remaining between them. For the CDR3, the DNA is TGTGCCTGGAAGGGCCTCGGCCCTGAAGCTTTCTTT. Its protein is CAWKGLGPEAFF.

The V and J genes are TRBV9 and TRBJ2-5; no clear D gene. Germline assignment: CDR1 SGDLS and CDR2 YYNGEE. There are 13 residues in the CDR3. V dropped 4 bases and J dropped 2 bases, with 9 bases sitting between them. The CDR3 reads CASSPETQETQYF. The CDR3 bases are TGTGCCAGCAGCCCAGAGACGCAAGAGACCCAGTACTTC.

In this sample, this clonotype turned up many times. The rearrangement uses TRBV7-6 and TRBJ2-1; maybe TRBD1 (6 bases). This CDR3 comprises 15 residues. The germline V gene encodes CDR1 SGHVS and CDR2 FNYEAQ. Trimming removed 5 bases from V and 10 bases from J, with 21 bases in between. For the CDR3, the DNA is TGTGCCAGCAGCCCAGGGACAACAGGGTTAGGAGAGCAGTTCTTC. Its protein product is CASSPGTTGLGEQFF.

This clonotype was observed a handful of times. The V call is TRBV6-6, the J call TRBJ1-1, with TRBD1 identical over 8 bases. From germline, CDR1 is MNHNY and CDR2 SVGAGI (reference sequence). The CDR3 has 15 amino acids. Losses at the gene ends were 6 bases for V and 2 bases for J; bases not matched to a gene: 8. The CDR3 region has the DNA TGTGCCAGCAGAAAGGGACAGGACTATAACACTGAAGCTTTCTTT. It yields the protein CASRKGQDYNTEAFF.

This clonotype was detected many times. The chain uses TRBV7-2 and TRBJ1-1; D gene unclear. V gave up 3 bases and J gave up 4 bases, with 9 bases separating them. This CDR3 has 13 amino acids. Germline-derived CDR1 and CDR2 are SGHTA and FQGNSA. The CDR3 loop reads CASSLNWGTEAFF. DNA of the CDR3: TGTGCCAGCAGCTTGAACTGGGGCACTGAAGCTTTCTTT.

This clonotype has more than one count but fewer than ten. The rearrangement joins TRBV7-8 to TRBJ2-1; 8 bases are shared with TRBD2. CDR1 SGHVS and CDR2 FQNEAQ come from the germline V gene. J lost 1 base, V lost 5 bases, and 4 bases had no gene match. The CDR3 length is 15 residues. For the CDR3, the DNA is TGTGCCAGCAGCCCCCAGCGGGGGTCCTACAATGAGCAGTTCTTC. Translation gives CASSPQRGSYNEQFF. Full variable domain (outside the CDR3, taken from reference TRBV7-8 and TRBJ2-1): GAGVSQSPRYKVAKRGQDVALRCDPISGHVSLFWYQQALGQGPEFLTYFQNEAQLDKSGLPSDRFFAERPEGSVSTLKIQRTQQEDSAVYLCASSPQRGSYNEQFFGPGTRLTVL.

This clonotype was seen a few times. CDR3: CASTRTGGTEAFF. DNA for the CDR3: TGTGCCAGCACCAGGACAGGGGGGACTGAAGCTTTCTTT. The rearrangement joins TRBV6-2 or TRBV6-3 to TRBJ1-1, with TRBD1 identical over 10 bases. CDR3 length equals 13 residues. From germline, CDR1 is MNHEY and CDR2 SVGEGT. Unmatched junction bases numbered 4, after V lost 7 bases and J lost 5 bases.

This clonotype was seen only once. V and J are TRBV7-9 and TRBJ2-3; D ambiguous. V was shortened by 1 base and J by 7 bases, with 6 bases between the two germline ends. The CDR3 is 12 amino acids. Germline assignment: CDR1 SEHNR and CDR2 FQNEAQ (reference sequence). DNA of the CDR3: TGTGCCAGCAGCTTAGACCTAAATACGCAGTATTTT. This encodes CASSLDLNTQYF.

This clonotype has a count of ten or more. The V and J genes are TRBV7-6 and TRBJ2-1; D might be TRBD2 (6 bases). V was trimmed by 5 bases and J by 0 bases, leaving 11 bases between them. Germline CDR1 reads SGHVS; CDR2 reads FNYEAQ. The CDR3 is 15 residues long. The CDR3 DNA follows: TGTGCCAGCAGCGACGTGGGGGGCTCCTACAATGAGCAGTTCTTC. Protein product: CASSDVGGSYNEQFF.